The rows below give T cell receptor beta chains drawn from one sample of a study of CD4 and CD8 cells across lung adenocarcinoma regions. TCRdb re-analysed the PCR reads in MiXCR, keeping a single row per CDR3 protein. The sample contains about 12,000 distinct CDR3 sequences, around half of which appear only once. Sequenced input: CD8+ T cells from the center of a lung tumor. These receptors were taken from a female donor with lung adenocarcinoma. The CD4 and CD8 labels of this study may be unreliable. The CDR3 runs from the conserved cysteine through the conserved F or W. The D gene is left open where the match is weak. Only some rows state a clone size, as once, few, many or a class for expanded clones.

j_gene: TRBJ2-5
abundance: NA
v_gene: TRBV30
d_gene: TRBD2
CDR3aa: CAWSGRRASGGPGETQYF
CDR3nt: TGTGCCTGGAGTGGCCGACGGGCTAGCGGGGGCCCCGGGGAGACCCAGTACTTC

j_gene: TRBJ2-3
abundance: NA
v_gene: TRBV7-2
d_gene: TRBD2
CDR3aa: CASSLTSGITATQYF
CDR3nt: TGTGCCAGCAGTTTGACTAGCGGGATCACAGCTACGCAGTATTTT

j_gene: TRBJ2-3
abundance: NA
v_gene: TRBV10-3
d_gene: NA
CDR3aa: CGVRGRGGTNTQYF
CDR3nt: TGTGGCGTCCGGGGGAGAGGGGGGACAAACACGCAGTATTTC

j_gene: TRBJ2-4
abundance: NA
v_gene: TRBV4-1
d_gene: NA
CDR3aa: CASSQADWALGGTNIQYF
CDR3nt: TGCGCCAGCAGCCAAGCAGACTGGGCCCTGGGAGGCACAAATATTCAGTATTTC

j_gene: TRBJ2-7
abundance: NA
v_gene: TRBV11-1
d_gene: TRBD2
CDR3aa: CASSKRGGRYEQYF
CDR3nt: TGTGCCAGCAGTAAACGCGGGGGGCGGTACGAGCAGTACTTC

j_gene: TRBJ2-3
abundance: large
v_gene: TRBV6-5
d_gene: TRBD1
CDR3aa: CASKARTGVADTQYF
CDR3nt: TGTGCCAGCAAGGCGAGGACAGGGGTGGCAGATACGCAGTATTTT

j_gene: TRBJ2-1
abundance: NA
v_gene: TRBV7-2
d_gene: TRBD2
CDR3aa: CASSSGLAYSEQFF
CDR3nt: TGTGCCAGCAGCTCGGGACTAGCGTACAGCGAGCAGTTCTTC

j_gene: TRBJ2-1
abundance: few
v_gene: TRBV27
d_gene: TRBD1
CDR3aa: CASSLKTGVVYNEQFF
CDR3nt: TGTGCCAGCAGTCTGAAGACAGGGGTTGTGTACAATGAGCAGTTCTTC

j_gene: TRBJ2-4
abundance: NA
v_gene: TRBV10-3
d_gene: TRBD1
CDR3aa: CTAQQGASGDIQYF
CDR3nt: TGTACCGCCCAACAGGGGGCATCGGGAGACATTCAGTACTTC

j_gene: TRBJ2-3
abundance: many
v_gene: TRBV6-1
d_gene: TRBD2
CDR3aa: CASSQRGGGTDTQYF
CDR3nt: TGTGCCAGCAGTCAGCGGGGGGGCGGCACAGATACGCAGTATTTT

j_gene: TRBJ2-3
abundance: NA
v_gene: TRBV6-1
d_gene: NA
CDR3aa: CASLVRQAANTGAQYF
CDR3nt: TGTGCCAGCCTGGTCCGACAGGCTGCGAACACAGGTGCGCAGTATTTT

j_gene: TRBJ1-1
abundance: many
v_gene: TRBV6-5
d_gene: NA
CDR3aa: CASSLGGSTTEAFF
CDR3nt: TGTGCCAGCAGTTTGGGAGGCAGCACCACTGAAGCTTTCTTT

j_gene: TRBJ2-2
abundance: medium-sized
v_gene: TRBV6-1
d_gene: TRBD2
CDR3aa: CASTYRGVGTGELFF
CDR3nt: TGTGCCAGCACCTACCGGGGGGTTGGCACCGGGGAGCTGTTTTTT

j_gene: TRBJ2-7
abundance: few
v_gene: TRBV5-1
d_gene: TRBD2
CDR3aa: CASRLAGGSYEQYF
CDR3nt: TGCGCCAGCAGACTAGCGGGGGGCTCCTACGAGCAGTACTTC

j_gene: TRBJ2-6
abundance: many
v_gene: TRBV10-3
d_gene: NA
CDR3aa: CAISPGANVLTF
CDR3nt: TGTGCCATCAGCCCTGGGGCCAACGTCCTGACTTTC

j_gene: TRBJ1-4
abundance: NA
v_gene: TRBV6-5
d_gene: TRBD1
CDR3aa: CASSSGQRTTNEKLFF
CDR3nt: TGTGCCAGCAGTTCGGGACAGAGAACAACTAATGAAAAACTGTTTTTT

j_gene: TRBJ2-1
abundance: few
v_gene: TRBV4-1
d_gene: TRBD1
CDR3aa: CASSPWAGQGAYNEQFF
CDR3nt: TGCGCCAGCAGCCCTTGGGCTGGGCAGGGGGCCTACAATGAGCAGTTCTTC

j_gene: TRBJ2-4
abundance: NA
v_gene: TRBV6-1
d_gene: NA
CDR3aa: CASSVFERDIQYF
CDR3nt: TGTGCCAGCAGTGTCTTCGAACGGGACATTCAGTACTTC

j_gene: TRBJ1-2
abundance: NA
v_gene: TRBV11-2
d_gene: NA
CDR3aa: CASTPGEGRSGYTF
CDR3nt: TGTGCCAGCACCCCCGGCGAGGGAAGGTCTGGCTACACCTTC

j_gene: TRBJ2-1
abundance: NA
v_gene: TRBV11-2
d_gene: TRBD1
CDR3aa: CASSARGQGKNNEQFF
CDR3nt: TGTGCCAGCAGCGCGAGGGGACAGGGAAAAAACAATGAGCAGTTCTTC

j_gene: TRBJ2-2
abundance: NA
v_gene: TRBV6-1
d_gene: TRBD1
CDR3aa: CASRVGGQGAGELFF
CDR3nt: TGTGCCAGCAGAGTGGGGGGACAGGGGGCCGGGGAGCTGTTTTTT

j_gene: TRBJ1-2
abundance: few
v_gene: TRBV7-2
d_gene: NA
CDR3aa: CASTPTVRYGYTF
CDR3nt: TGTGCCAGCACCCCGACAGTAAGATATGGCTACACCTTC

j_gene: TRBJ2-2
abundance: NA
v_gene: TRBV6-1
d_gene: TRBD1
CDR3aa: CASGKEGVSTGALFF
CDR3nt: TGTGCCAGCGGGAAAGAGGGTGTGAGCACAGGGGCGCTGTTTTTT

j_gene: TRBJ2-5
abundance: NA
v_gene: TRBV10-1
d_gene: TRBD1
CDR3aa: CASSGGQAETQYF
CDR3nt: TGCGCCAGCAGCGGGGGACAGGCGGAGACCCAGTACTTC

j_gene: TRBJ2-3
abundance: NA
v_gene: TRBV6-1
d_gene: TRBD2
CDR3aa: CASRRSGDPATETQYF
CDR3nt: TGTGCCAGCAGGCGTAGCGGGGACCCAGCCACAGAGACGCAGTATTTC

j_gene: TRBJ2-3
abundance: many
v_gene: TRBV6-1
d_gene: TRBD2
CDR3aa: CASRTSGTDTQYF
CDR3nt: TGTGCCAGCCGAACTAGCGGGACAGATACGCAGTATTTT

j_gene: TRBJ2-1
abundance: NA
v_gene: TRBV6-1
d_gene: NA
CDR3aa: CASIGSSRGNEQFF
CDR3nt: TGTGCCAGCATCGGCTCATCGAGGGGAAATGAGCAGTTCTTC

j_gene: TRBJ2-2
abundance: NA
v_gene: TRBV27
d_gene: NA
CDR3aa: CASSIPAIQGENTGTLYF
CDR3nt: TGTGCCAGCAGTATACCGGCTATACAGGGTGAGAACACAGGGACGCTGTATTTT

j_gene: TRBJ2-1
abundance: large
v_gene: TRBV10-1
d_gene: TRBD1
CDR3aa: CASSGGQGPPYNEQFF
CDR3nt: TGCGCCAGCAGTGGGGGACAGGGACCACCCTACAATGAGCAGTTCTTC

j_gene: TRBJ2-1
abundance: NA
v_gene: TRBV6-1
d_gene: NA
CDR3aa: CASSEGGIGEQFF
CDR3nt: TGTGCCAGCAGTGAAGGGGGCATCGGGGAGCAGTTCTTC

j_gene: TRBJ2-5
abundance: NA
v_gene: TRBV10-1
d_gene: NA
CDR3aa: CAPWMTNRRETQYF
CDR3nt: TGCGCCCCCTGGATGACAAACAGAAGAGAGACCCAGTACTTC

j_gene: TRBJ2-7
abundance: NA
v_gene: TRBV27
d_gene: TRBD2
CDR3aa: CASSLSGGTSGREQYF
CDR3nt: TGTGCCAGCAGTTTGTCAGGGGGGACTAGCGGGAGGGAGCAGTACTTC

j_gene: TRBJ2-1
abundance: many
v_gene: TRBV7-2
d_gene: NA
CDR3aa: CASSDGGRYGNEQFF
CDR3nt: TGTGCCAGCAGCGATGGGGGCCGTTACGGGAATGAGCAGTTCTTC

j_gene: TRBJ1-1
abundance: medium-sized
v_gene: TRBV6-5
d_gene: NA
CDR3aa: CASSYGSETEAFF
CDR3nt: TGTGCCAGCAGTTACGGAAGCGAGACTGAAGCTTTCTTT

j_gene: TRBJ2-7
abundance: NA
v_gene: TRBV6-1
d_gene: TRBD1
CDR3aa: CASSESSWAGGPYEQYF
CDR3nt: TGTGCCAGCAGTGAAAGTAGTTGGGCAGGGGGTCCCTACGAGCAGTACTTC

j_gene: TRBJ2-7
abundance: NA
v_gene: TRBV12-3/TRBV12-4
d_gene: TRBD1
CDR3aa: CASRGAGGSYEQYF
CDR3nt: TGTGCCAGCAGAGGGGCAGGGGGCTCCTACGAGCAGTACTTC

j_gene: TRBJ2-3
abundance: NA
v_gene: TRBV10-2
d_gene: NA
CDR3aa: CASFEKETQYF
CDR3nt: TGCGCTTCTTTTGAGAAGGAGACGCAGTACTTT

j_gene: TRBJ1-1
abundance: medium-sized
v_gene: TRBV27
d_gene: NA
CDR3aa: CASSYSMNTEAFF
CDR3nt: TGTGCCAGCAGTTACTCTATGAACACTGAAGCTTTCTTT

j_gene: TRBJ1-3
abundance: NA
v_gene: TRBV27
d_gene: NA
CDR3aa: CASRGGYSGNTIYF
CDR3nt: TGTGCCAGCAGAGGGGGGTACTCTGGAAACACCATATATTTT

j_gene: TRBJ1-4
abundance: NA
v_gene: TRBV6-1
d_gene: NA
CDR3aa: CASRVGGGDEKLFF
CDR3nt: TGTGCCAGCAGAGTCGGGGGAGGTGATGAAAAACTGTTTTTT

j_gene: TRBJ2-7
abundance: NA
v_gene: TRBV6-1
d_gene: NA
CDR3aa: CACRGRGGGAKETQYF
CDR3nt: TGTGCCTGCAGGGGACGAGGGGGGGGTGCCAAAGAGACGCAGTACTTC

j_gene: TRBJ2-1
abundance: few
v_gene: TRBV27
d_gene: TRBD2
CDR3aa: CASSSHEAGRVNEQFF
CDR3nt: TGTGCCAGCAGTTCCCACGAAGCGGGGAGAGTAAATGAGCAGTTCTTC

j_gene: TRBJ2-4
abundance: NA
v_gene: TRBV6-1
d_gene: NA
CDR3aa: CGGAGLRATNMQYF
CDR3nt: TGTGGCGGCGCGGGGCTTAGAGCCACAAACATGCAGTACTTC